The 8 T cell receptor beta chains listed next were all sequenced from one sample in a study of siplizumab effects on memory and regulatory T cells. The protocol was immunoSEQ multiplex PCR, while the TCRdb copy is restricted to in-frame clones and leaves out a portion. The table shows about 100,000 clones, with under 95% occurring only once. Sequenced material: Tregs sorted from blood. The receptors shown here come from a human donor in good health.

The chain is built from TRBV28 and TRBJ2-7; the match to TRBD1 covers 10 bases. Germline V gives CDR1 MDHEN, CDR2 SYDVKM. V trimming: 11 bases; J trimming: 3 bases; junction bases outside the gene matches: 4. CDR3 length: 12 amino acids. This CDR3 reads CAVGQGRYEQYF. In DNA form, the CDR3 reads TGTGCCGTGGGACAGGGGCGCTACGAGCAGTACTTC.

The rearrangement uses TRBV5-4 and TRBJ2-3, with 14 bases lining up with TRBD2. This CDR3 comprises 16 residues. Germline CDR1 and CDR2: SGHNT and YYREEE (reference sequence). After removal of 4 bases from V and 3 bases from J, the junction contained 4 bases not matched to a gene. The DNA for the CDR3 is TGTGCCAGCAGCAAAGGGACTAGCGGGAGAACAGATACGCAGTATTTT. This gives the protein CASSKGTSGRTDTQYF.

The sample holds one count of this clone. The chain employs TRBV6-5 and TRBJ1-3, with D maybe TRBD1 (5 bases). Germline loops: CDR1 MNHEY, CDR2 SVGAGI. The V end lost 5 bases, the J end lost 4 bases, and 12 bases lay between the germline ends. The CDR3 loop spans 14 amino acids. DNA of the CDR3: TGTGCCAGCAGTCAACAGGCCTCCGGAAACACCATATATTTT. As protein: CASSQQASGNTIYF.

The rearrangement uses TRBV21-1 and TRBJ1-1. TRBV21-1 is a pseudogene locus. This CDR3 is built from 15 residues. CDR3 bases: TGTGCCAGCAGCAAAGGGGAGCAGGGAGGGGGTGAAGCTTTCTTT. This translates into CASSKGEQGGGEAFF.

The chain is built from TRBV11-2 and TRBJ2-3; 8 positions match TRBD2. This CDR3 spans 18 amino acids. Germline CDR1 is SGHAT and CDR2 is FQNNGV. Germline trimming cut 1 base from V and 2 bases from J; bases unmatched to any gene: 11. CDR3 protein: CASSLGFANSGITDTQYF. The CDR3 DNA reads TGTGCCAGCAGCTTAGGTTTTGCGAATAGCGGGATCACAGATACGCAGTATTTT.

CDR3 amino acids: CASSLGAGSGKNIQYF. The DNA for the CDR3 is TGTGCCAGCAGCTTGGGGGCGGGGTCAGGAAAAAACATTCAGTACTTC. V is TRBV5-4 and J is TRBJ2-4; weak D call: TRBD2 (6 bases). Germline CDR1 reads SGHNT; CDR2 reads YYREEE (reference sequence). The CDR3 is made up of 16 amino acids. V lost 0 bases to trimming and J lost 4 bases, with 14 bases between them.

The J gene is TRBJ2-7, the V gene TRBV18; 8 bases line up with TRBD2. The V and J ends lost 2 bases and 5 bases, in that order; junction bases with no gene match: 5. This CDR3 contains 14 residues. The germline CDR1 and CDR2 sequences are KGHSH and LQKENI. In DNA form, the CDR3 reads TGTGCCAGCTCACCAGCCGGGAGGGATAACGAGCAGTACTTC. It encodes CASSPAGRDNEQYF. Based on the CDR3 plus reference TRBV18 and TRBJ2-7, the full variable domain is NAGVMQNPRHLVRRRGQEARLRCSPMKGHSHVYWYRQLPEEGLKFMVYLQKENIIDESGMPKERFSAEFPKEGPSILRIQQVVRGDSAAYFCASSPAGRDNEQYFGPGTRLTVT.

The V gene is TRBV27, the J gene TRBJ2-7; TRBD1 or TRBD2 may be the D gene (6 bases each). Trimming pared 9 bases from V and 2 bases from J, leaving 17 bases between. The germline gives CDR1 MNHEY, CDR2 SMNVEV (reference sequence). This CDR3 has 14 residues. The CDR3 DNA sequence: TGTGCCAGTCGTCGAGTGGGGGGCACCTACGAGCAGTACTTC. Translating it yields CASRRVGGTYEQYF.